This is a list of T cell receptor beta chains from one sample in a study of blood T cell repertoires in COVID-19. Profiling relied on immunoSEQ multiplex PCR, and the TCRdb table lists in-frame clones only, not all of them. The table includes approximately 88,000 clones, more than 60% detected once. The sequenced sample consisted of peripheral blood. These TCRs come from a human donor in a cohort sampled during active COVID-19. CDR3s include the opening cysteine and the closing phenylalanine or tryptophan. Each record gives: CDR3 DNA, CDR3 protein, CDR3 length, J gene, clone size, D gene, V gene. The D gene is left open where the match is weak. Rows may omit the clone size; those that give it use once, few, many or a size class.

TGTGCCAGCAGTTTGGTGGGACTCCGGGTTGGAAAACTGTTTTTT CASSLVGLRVGKLFF 15 TRBJ1-4 - - TRBV28
TGTGCCAGCAGTGAAACACCAGCCTACAATGAGCAGTTCTTC CASSETPAYNEQFF 14 TRBJ2-1 few - TRBV6-1
TGTGCCAGCAGTTTGGGAGCGGGAGGGCCTGCAGATACGCAGTATTTT CASSLGAGGPADTQYF 16 TRBJ2-3 - TRBD2 TRBV28
TGTGCCAGCTCCATTGGGAGGGCACTAGCCAAAAACATTCAGTACTTC CASSIGRALAKNIQYF 16 TRBJ2-4 - TRBD2 TRBV28
TGCGCCAGCAGCTTGGAGGGACTAGAGTCGGAGACCCAGTACTTC CASSLEGLESETQYF 15 TRBJ2-5 - TRBD2 TRBV5-1
TGCGCCAGCAGCTTGGGTCATACAGGGGTTTTGGCTCGTGGCTACACCTTC CASSLGHTGVLARGYTF 17 TRBJ1-2 - TRBD1 TRBV5-1
TGTGCCAGCAGTCTTTACAATGAGCAGTTCTTC CASSLYNEQFF 11 TRBJ2-1 few - TRBV3-1/TRBV3-2
TGTGCCAGCAGCCCATGGGGGGTCTACGAGCAGTACTTC CASSPWGVYEQYF 13 TRBJ2-7 - - TRBV5-5
TGCAGTGCTAGAGGCGACACTGAAGCTTTCTTT CSARGDTEAFF 11 TRBJ1-1 - - TRBV20-1
TGTGCCAGCAGCTTGGCGGCGGGAACGACAGATACGCAGTATTTT CASSLAAGTTDTQYF 15 TRBJ2-3 once - TRBV5-6
TGTGCCAGCAGTTTTATACGGTCGGAGGGGTCACCCCTCCACTTT CASSFIRSEGSPLHF 15 TRBJ1-6 - - TRBV28
TGTGCCAGCAGTTCCGGGACACTCCTTTCGCGGGAAAAACTGTTTTTT CASSSGTLLSREKLFF 16 TRBJ1-4 - - TRBV25-1
TGTGCCAGCAGTCTAGCGGCGGGCCGCTCCTACAATGAGCAGTTCTTC CASSLAAGRSYNEQFF 16 TRBJ2-1 - TRBD2 TRBV27
TGTGCCACCAAATCCCGGGGCGCGGGAGGCACAGATACGCAGTATTTT CATKSRGAGGTDTQYF 16 TRBJ2-3 once TRBD2 TRBV24-1
TGTGCCAGCAGTTACAGACAGGGCGTGGAAGCTTTCTTT CASSYRQGVEAFF 13 TRBJ1-1 - TRBD1 TRBV7-2
TGTGCCAGCAGCTCTGTAGGGGCCACAGATACGCAGTATTTT CASSSVGATDTQYF 14 TRBJ2-3 - - TRBV5-4
TGCGCCAGCAGCTACTACTCCTACGAGCAGTACTTC CASSYYSYEQYF 12 TRBJ2-7 - - TRBV5-1
TGCAGTGCTAGTCGGACTCTTGCGGGCAGCACAGATACGCAGTATTTT CSASRTLAGSTDTQYF 16 TRBJ2-3 - - TRBV20-1
TGCGCCAGCAGCCCCAAATGGACAGGGAACTACGAGCAGTACTTC CASSPKWTGNYEQYF 15 TRBJ2-7 - TRBD1 TRBV4-1
TGCGCCAGCAGCCAAGGGACAGGGGGCCCCAGAGCCAAAAACATTCAGTACTTC CASSQGTGGPRAKNIQYF 18 TRBJ2-4 - TRBD1 TRBV4-1
TGTGCCAGCAGACCCATGGACGGGAGCTCCTACGAGCAGTACTTC CASRPMDGSSYEQYF 15 TRBJ2-7 - - TRBV27
TGTGCCAGCAGTTTATGGGGGGGTACCTCCTACAATGAGCAGTTCTTC CASSLWGGTSYNEQFF 16 TRBJ2-1 - TRBD2 TRBV27
TGCAGCGTTGGCCGCGACAACGGGGGGACCCAGTACTTC CSVGRDNGGTQYF 13 TRBJ2-5 - - TRBV29-1
TGCAGTGCTCAAGAGAACTATGGCTACACCTTC CSAQENYGYTF 11 TRBJ1-2 - - TRBV20-1
TGTGCCAGCAGCTTAGTCCGAGTAGCGGGATTTTACAATGAGCAGTTCTTC CASSLVRVAGFYNEQFF 17 TRBJ2-1 - TRBD2 TRBV7-2
TGTGCCGCTGCCAGAACTAACTATGGCTACACCTTC CAAARTNYGYTF 12 TRBJ1-2 - - TRBV28
TGTGCCAGCAGCCAAGTAGGTGGGGGGGGACCTAATGAAAAACTGTTTTTT CASSQVGGGGPNEKLFF 17 TRBJ1-4 - - TRBV4-2
TGTGCCAGTAGGATGGACAGGGCAACTAATGAAAAACTGTTTTTT CASRMDRATNEKLFF 15 TRBJ1-4 once TRBD1 TRBV19
TGTGCCAGCAGCGGACTAGCGGGAGAGAAGCAGTTCTTC CASSGLAGEKQFF 13 TRBJ2-1 once TRBD2 TRBV6-5
TGTGCCAGCGGGGACAGTTTCTCTGAGCAGTTCTTC CASGDSFSEQFF 12 TRBJ2-1 - TRBD1 TRBV28
TGTGCCAGCAGTTTAGTCCAGAACGAAGCTTTCTTT CASSLVQNEAFF 12 TRBJ1-1 once - TRBV28
TGTGCCACCAGCAGAGAGTTTATTGGCGGGAGGACAGATACGCAGTATTTT CATSREFIGGRTDTQYF 17 TRBJ2-3 - TRBD2 TRBV15
TGTGCCAGCCATCAGGGGCGGAATCAGCCCCAGCATTTT CASHQGRNQPQHF 13 TRBJ1-5 - - TRBV6-5
TGTGCTAGTGGTTTCGGGGGTCCAGAGACCCAGTACTTC CASGFGGPETQYF 13 TRBJ2-5 few - TRBV12-5
TGTGCCAGCAGTTACTCGGATTCCAGGTCAGGGTATGGCTACACCTTC CASSYSDSRSGYGYTF 16 TRBJ1-2 many - TRBV6-2/TRBV6-3
TGTGCCTGGAGTGTAACAGGATTCTATGGCTACACCTTC CAWSVTGFYGYTF 13 TRBJ1-2 - - TRBV30
TGTGCCAGCAGGACCGGGACTAGCAGCTACAATGAGCAGTTCTTC CASRTGTSSYNEQFF 15 TRBJ2-1 - TRBD2 TRBV2
TGTGCCAGCAGTTACTCCATCAACACTGAAGCTTTCTTT CASSYSINTEAFF 13 TRBJ1-1 - - TRBV6-6
TGTGCCAGCATGTCGGGACAAATCTATGGCTACACCTTC CASMSGQIYGYTF 13 TRBJ1-2 few - TRBV28